The rows below give T cell receptor beta chains drawn from one sample of a study of T-cell memory formation after mild COVID-19. Using its own MiXCR run on the 5' RACE reads, TCRdb lists one record per CDR3 protein. The table records fewer than 650,000 distinct CDR3 sequences, 17% of them present only once. The sample consisted of PBMCs or a T cell subset sorted from them (not recorded which). These receptors came from an adult woman who had mild COVID-19 (a few samples of this study predate the infection). Cell type and time point are not known. CDR3s include the opening cysteine and the closing phenylalanine or tryptophan. D genes are given only for firm matches. Expanded clones are given a class, and other clones once, few, many or no size at all.

V gene	D gene	J gene	clone size	CDR3 DNA	CDR3 protein
TRBV11-3	TRBD1	TRBJ1-6	NA	TGTGCCAGCAGCACACAGGGGTCGGCCCTCCACTTT	CASSTQGSALHF
TRBV7-9	TRBD2	TRBJ2-1	few	TGTGCCAGCAGCCCTCTCGCGGGAGAAGGAAGGCAGTTCTTC	CASSPLAGEGRQFF
TRBV20-1	TRBD2	TRBJ2-1	few	TGCAGTGCTAATCATCCGGGACTAGCGGGAGTAGTTGAGCAGTTCTTC	CSANHPGLAGVVEQFF
TRBV3-1	NA	TRBJ1-2	NA	TGTGCCAGCAGCCAAGATTTTGAACCGCCCTATGGCTACACCTTC	CASSQDFEPPYGYTF
TRBV7-3	TRBD1	TRBJ1-1	few	TGTGCCAGCAGCTCGGGACAGGTAGGGGACACTGAAGCTTTCTTT	CASSSGQVGDTEAFF
TRBV27	TRBD1	TRBJ2-1	few	TGTGCCAGCAGTACAGGGGCCCCATCCTACAATGAGCAGTTCTTC	CASSTGAPSYNEQFF
TRBV6-5	NA	TRBJ2-1	few	TGTGCCAGCAGTTACCCGGGGAGTGGAAATGAGCAGTTCTTC	CASSYPGSGNEQFF
TRBV18	NA	TRBJ1-1	few	TGTGCCAGCTCACCATCTAACAGGAACACTGAAGCTTTCTTT	CASSPSNRNTEAFF
TRBV3-1	NA	TRBJ2-3	many	TGTGCCAGCAGCCAAGACGGGCGGGGTCTGTATTTT	CASSQDGRGLYF
TRBV29-1	NA	TRBJ1-2	NA	TGCAGCGTTGAAGAGGGGGCTGACTATGGCTACACCTTC	CSVEEGADYGYTF
TRBV10-3	NA	TRBJ2-1	NA	TGTGCCATCAGTGATGAGGGAGTCTACAATGAGCAGTTCTTC	CAISDEGVYNEQFF
TRBV5-1	NA	TRBJ1-3	NA	TGCGCCAGCAGCTTGGGGAATCAGCTCTCTGGAAACACCATATATTTT	CASSLGNQLSGNTIYF
TRBV6-2/TRBV6-3	NA	TRBJ2-1	few	TGTGCCAGCAGTCGTCCTGGGAATGAGCAGTTCTTC	CASSRPGNEQFF